Following are 17 T cell receptor beta chains from one sample sequenced in a study of beta chain features in type 1 diabetes. Study-wide results and limits: TCRB CDR3 length was moderately but significantly reduced in all four CD4+ subsets of Type 1 diabetes patients.

The antigens these receptors bind are not known. The authors reverse transcribed all of the isolated RNA, so sequencing captured expressed TCRB transcripts. Some clones are missing from TCRdb's copy, which holds only in-frame ones; the method was immunoSEQ multiplex PCR. Of approximately 160,000 clones listed, over 9% were seen once; the top ten hold 0.4% to 0.55%. Sequenced input: central memory CD4+ T cells from blood. These receptors originate from a man aged 25 to 40 with type 1 diabetes.

The gene calls are TRBV18 and TRBJ2-1; TRBD2 aligns across 8 bases. The CDR3 contains 14 residues. Germline CDR1 KGHSH, CDR2 LQKENI. The CDR3 sequence is CASFTSGSWHEQFF. The CDR3, as DNA: TGTGCAAGTTTTACCAGCGGGAGTTGGCATGAGCAGTTCTTC. Complete variable domain (other parts from reference TRBV18 and TRBJ2-1): NAGVMQNPRHLVRRRGQEARLRCSPMKGHSHVYWYRQLPEEGLKFMVYLQKENIIDESGMPKERFSAEFPKEGPSILRIQQVVRGDSAAYFCASFTSGSWHEQFFGPGTRLTVL.

The V and J genes are TRBV7-8 and TRBJ1-3; TRBD1 aligns across 7 bases. Germline loops: CDR1 SGHVS, CDR2 FQNEAQ. This CDR3 region has 17 residues. J lost 0 bases, V lost 5 bases, and 10 bases had no gene match. The CDR3 DNA follows: TGTGCCAGCAGCCCCGGGACAGCTACACTCTCTGGAAACACCATATATTTT. Translation gives CASSPGTATLSGNTIYF.

This clone was detected ten times or more. This chain links TRBV6-1 with TRBJ2-6, with D unclear. Germline V gene sequence: CDR1 MNHNS, CDR2 SASEGT. The CDR3 runs 14 residues. V was trimmed by 4 bases and J by 2 bases, leaving 6 bases between them. The CDR3 bases are TGTGCCAGCAGTGGTCCAACTGGGGCCAACGTCCTGACTTTC. It is translated as CASSGPTGANVLTF.

The rearrangement uses TRBV5-1 and TRBJ1-4; 8 nucleotides align to TRBD1. The CDR3 covers 14 residues. Trimming removed 4 bases from V and 8 bases from J; junction bases left unmatched: 7. The germline CDR1 and CDR2 sequences are SGHRS and YFSETQ. CDR3 protein: CASSERPGGEKLFF. The CDR3 bases are TGCGCCAGCAGCGAGCGGCCAGGGGGCGAAAAACTGTTTTTT. Combining the CDR3 with reference TRBV5-1 and TRBJ1-4 gives the whole variable domain KAGVTQTPRYLIKTRGQQVTLSCSPISGHRSVSWYQQTPGQGLQFLFEYFSETQRNKGNFPGRFSGRQFSNSRSEMNVSTLELGDSALYLCASSERPGGEKLFFGSGTQLSVL.

The chain joins TRBV4-3 to TRBJ2-3; 9 nucleotides line up with TRBD2. CDR3 length: 18 amino acids. Looked up from germline, CDR1 is LGHNA and CDR2 is YSLEER. With 1 base clipped from V and 2 bases from J, the junction kept 10 bases outside the gene matches. The CDR3 DNA is TGCGCCAGCAGCCAAGTATCGGGGGCGGGAGGGACCACAGATACGCAGTATTTT. Translating gives CASSQVSGAGGTTDTQYF.

The rearrangement joins TRBV19 to TRBJ1-1; possibly TRBD1 for D (6 bases). Trimming pared 9 bases from V and 2 bases from J, leaving 16 bases between. CDR3 size: 14 residues. Germline V CDR1 and CDR2: LNHDA, SQIVND (reference sequence). The CDR3 region has the DNA TGTGCCAGCCAACGGACAGCGAGAAACACTGAAGCTTTCTTT. This encodes CASQRTARNTEAFF.

The chain links TRBV2 to TRBJ2-2; TRBD1 matches 11 bases. CDR1 SNHLY and CDR2 FYNNEI come from the germline V gene. The V and J ends lost 9 bases and 5 bases, in that order; junction bases with no gene match: 5. CDR3 size: 14 residues. The CDR3 DNA reads TGTGCCAGTGGAGGGACAGGGGGAACCGGGGAGCTGTTTTTT. Protein: CASGGTGGTGELFF.

This chain joins TRBV7-9 and TRBJ2-1, with 8 bases matching TRBD2. CDR3 length: 13 amino acids. The V gene end was trimmed by 7 bases and the J gene end by 5 bases; junction bases not matched to a gene: 4. Germline CDR1 is SEHNR and CDR2 is FQNEAQ (reference sequence). The CDR3 bases are TGTGCCAGCAAAGTAGCGGGGAACAATGAGCAGTTCTTC. Translating it yields CASKVAGNNEQFF.

The chain employs TRBV4-3 and TRBJ1-1, with D possibly matching TRBD1 (6 bases). CDR1 is LGHNA, CDR2 YSLEER, per germline. There are 14 residues in the CDR3. Trimming shortened V by 0 bases and J by 4 bases, and 9 bases separated the two germline ends. CDR3 protein: CASSQDVGGTEAFF. The CDR3 DNA reads as TGCGCCAGCAGCCAAGATGTAGGGGGCACTGAAGCTTTCTTT.

The genes are TRBV7-2 and TRBJ2-3, with 11 bases matching TRBD2. The CDR3 is 18 amino acids. Germline V lookup: CDR1 SGHTA, CDR2 FQGNSA. Unmatched junction bases numbered 9, after V lost 1 base and J lost 3 bases. As DNA, the CDR3 is TGTGCCAGCAGCTTAGTTGGTAGCGGGAGGGGGCCGACAGATACGCAGTATTTT. Translated, it gives CASSLVGSGRGPTDTQYF.

CDR3 region: CASSPLIQNTGELFF. The CDR3 nucleotides read TGTGCCAGCTCACCACTTATACAGAACACCGGGGAGCTGTTTTTT. V is TRBV18 and J is TRBJ2-2; D remains ambiguous. Per germline, CDR1 KGHSH and CDR2 LQKENI. With 1 base removed from V and 1 base from J, the gap between germline ends came to 7 bases. The CDR3 covers 15 residues.

The gene calls are TRBV28 and TRBJ2-7; 10 positions match TRBD1. Germline loops: CDR1 MDHEN, CDR2 SYDVKM. J gave up 4 bases and V 5 bases, and 5 bases lay outside the gene matches. The CDR3 runs to 14 residues. The CDR3 DNA sequence: TGTGCCAGCAGTGCTCCGGGACAGGGGTACGAGCAGTACTTC. It encodes CASSAPGQGYEQYF.

The V call is TRBV6-1, the J call TRBJ2-3; D is possibly TRBD2 (6 bases). The CDR3 loop spans 14 amino acids. The germline V and J ends were trimmed by 5 bases and 6 bases, with 15 bases remaining between them. Germline values: CDR1 MNHNS, CDR2 SASEGT. In DNA, the CDR3 is TGTGCCAGCAGTACCAGGACTATCCCGGATACGCAGTATTTT. Protein sequence: CASSTRTIPDTQYF.

This clone was observed a handful of times. V and J are TRBV28 and TRBJ2-1, with 11 nucleotides matching TRBD1. The CDR3 is 14 amino acids. Germline CDR1 is MDHEN and CDR2 is SYDVKM. The CDR3 loop reads CGCTGTGGSSEQFF. CDR3 DNA sequence: TGTGGCTGCACCGGGACAGGGGGGTCTAGTGAGCAGTTCTTC. Variable domain in full (rest from reference TRBV28 and TRBJ2-1): DVKVTQSSRYLVKRTGEKVFLECVQDMDHENMFWYRQDPGLGLRLIYFSYDVKMKEKGDIPEGYSVSREKKERFSLILESASTNQTSMYLCGCTGTGGSSEQFFGPGTRLTVL.

This clone was seen a few times. This chain connects TRBV5-4 to TRBJ2-7; D not certain. The CDR3 runs 12 residues. V was shortened by 0 bases and J by 7 bases, with 8 bases between the two germline ends. CDR1 is SGHNT, CDR2 YYREEE, per germline (reference sequence). The CDR3 coding sequence is TGTGCCAGCAGCTTGGACAGAAATGAGCAGTACTTC. Translating gives CASSLDRNEQYF.

J is TRBJ2-1 and V is TRBV7-8; the match to TRBD2 covers 9 bases. J lost 8 bases, V lost 2 bases, and 10 bases had no gene match. Germline lookup yields CDR1 SGHVS and CDR2 FQNEAQ. CDR3 length equals 16 residues. CDR3 protein: CASSLYGVAGEDEQFF. In DNA form, the CDR3 reads TGTGCCAGCAGCTTATATGGGGTAGCGGGAGAGGATGAGCAGTTCTTC.

This clone was seen a handful of times. Other nucleotide sequences from this sample produce the same CDR3. The chain employs TRBV7-9 and TRBJ1-5; TRBD1 might be the D (6 bases). Germline V lookup: CDR1 SEHNR, CDR2 FQNEAQ (reference sequence). V dropped 5 bases and J dropped 3 bases, with 11 bases sitting between them. This CDR3 contains 14 residues. In DNA, the CDR3 is TGTGCCAGCAGCCCGACAGGCGACAATCAGCCCCAGCATTTT. Its protein is CASSPTGDNQPQHF.